The 29 T cell receptor beta chains below come from one sample, sequenced in a study of blood T cells in healthy people across ages. Then a second PCR, running roughly 6 to 12 cycles, was carried out with a sample-barcoded 5' primer and a J-beta primer mix. TCRdb re-derived calls from the 5' RACE reads in MiXCR, one entry per CDR3 protein. The sample holds under 1,000,000 distinct CDR3 sequences, 46% seen once. Sequencing was performed on blood. All receptors come from a man at least 80 years old in good health.

V gene TRBV18 combines with J gene TRBJ2-7; D gene unclear. The germline V gene encodes CDR1 KGHSH and CDR2 LQKENI. The CDR3 contains 18 residues. V was pared by 6 bases and J by 2 bases, with 26 bases between. The CDR3 loop reads CASSSQFEDPRNAYEQYF. The CDR3 DNA sequence: TGTGCCAGCTCGTCGCAGTTTGAGGACCCCAGAAATGCCTACGAGCAGTACTTC. Using reference TRBV18 and TRBJ2-7 for the parts outside the CDR3, the full variable domain is NAGVMQNPRHLVRRRGQEARLRCSPMKGHSHVYWYRQLPEEGLKFMVYLQKENIIDESGMPKERFSAEFPKEGPSILRIQQVVRGDSAAYFCASSSQFEDPRNAYEQYFGPGTRLTVT.

The chain links TRBV9 to TRBJ2-5, with 9 bases identical to TRBD2. V shed 4 bases, J shed 0 bases, and the junction held 7 bases outside the gene matches. This CDR3 comprises 16 residues. From germline, CDR1 is SGDLS and CDR2 YYNGEE. As DNA, the CDR3 is TGTGCCAGCAGCCCCGGACTAGCGAACGACCAAGAGACCCAGTACTTC. Protein product: CASSPGLANDQETQYF.

This chain links TRBV6-2 or TRBV6-3 with TRBJ2-1, with 9 nucleotides matching TRBD1. Germline CDR1 is MNHEY and CDR2 is SVGEGT. The ends lost 5 bases at V and 7 bases at J; junction bases unmatched: 12. CDR3 length: 16 amino acids. CDR3 sequence (DNA): TGTGCCAGCAGTGGTGCCGGGACAGGGAAACCTAATGAGCAGTTCTTC. Amino acid sequence: CASSGAGTGKPNEQFF.

This clonotype was observed a few times. V and J are TRBV15 and TRBJ1-2, with 8 bases that match TRBD1. CDR1 and CDR2 (germline): LNHNV, YYDKDF (reference sequence). V trimming: 0 bases; J trimming: 4 bases; junction bases outside the gene matches: 7. The CDR3 totals 16 residues. The CDR3 coding sequence is TGTGCCACCAGCAGAGATAGAACAGGGGGACTCTATGGCTACACCTTC. This sequence encodes CATSRDRTGGLYGYTF. Variable domain in full (rest from reference TRBV15 and TRBJ1-2): DAMVIQNPRYQVTQFGKPVTLSCSQTLNHNVMYWYQQKSSQAPKLLFHYYDKDFNNEADTPDNFQSRRPNTSFCFLDIRSPGLGDTAMYLCATSRDRTGGLYGYTFGSGTRLTVV.

The J gene is TRBJ1-2, the V gene TRBV6-5; 7 bases line up with TRBD1. Germline V lookup: CDR1 MNHEY, CDR2 SVGAGI. This CDR3 region has 15 residues. V was clipped by 0 bases and J by 4 bases; unmatched bases: 5. CDR3 DNA sequence: TGTGCCAGCAGTTACTCGACGACAGGGAGCTATGGCTACACCTTC. Protein sequence: CASSYSTTGSYGYTF.

A remark on this clonotype: This may be a read error: a much more frequent sequence differs by one nucleotide. The V and J genes are TRBV25-1 and TRBJ2-6, with D possibly called TRBD1 or TRBD2 (6 bases each). Germline CDR1 is MGHDK and CDR2 is SYGVNS. The CDR3 extends over 16 amino acids. CDR3 residues: CASSSLGGSGADVLTF. Written as DNA, the CDR3 is TGTGCCAGCAGTTCACTCGGGGGCTCTGGGGCCGACGTCCTGACTTTC.

The chain has TRBV29-1 and TRBJ1-5; 7 bases align to TRBD1. Per germline, CDR1 SQVTM and CDR2 ANQGSEA. Unmatched junction bases numbered 11, after V lost 0 bases and J lost 6 bases. The CDR3 has 16 residues. CDR3: CSVEEGPHRGGQPQHF. The DNA for the CDR3 is TGCAGCGTTGAAGAAGGGCCTCACAGGGGAGGTCAGCCCCAGCATTTT.

This rearrangement joins TRBV2 to TRBJ2-7; D not resolved. Deletions cut 6 bases from V and 4 bases from J, with 16 bases between. The CDR3 has 14 residues. Germline loops: CDR1 SNHLY, CDR2 FYNNEI. The CDR3 DNA is TGTGCCAGCAGAGTGGATCGGCCAGCATACGAGCAGTACTTC. This encodes CASRVDRPAYEQYF.

The chain couples TRBV7-9 to TRBJ2-1; a weak D match, TRBD2 (5 bases). The V and J ends lost 1 base and 6 bases respectively, with 13 bases between them. The CDR3 extends over 15 amino acids. Germline CDR1 and CDR2: SEHNR and FQNEAQ (reference sequence). In nucleotides, the CDR3 is TGTGCCAGCAGCTTAGTAGTCGGGGTCTCCAATGAGCAGTTCTTC. It codes for CASSLVVGVSNEQFF.

This clonotype was observed a handful of times. The chain links TRBV12-3 or TRBV12-4 to TRBJ2-7, with TRBD2 matching over 11 bases. The CDR3 totals 15 residues. After removal of 6 bases from V and 0 bases from J, the junction contained 4 bases not matched to a gene. The CDR3 sequence: CASSPTSGASYEQYF. CDR3 nucleotides: TGTGCCAGCAGCCCGACTAGCGGGGCCTCCTACGAGCAGTACTTC.

V gene TRBV29-1 combines with J gene TRBJ1-1, with TRBD1 identical over 8 bases. The CDR3 totals 12 residues. After removal of 6 bases from V and 4 bases from J, the junction contained 4 bases not matched to a gene. From germline, CDR1 is SQVTM and CDR2 ANQGSEA. The CDR3 reads CSVGTGSTEAFF. CDR3 bases: TGCAGCGTAGGGACAGGAAGCACTGAAGCTTTCTTT. Complete variable domain (other parts from reference TRBV29-1 and TRBJ1-1): SAVISQKPSRDICQRGTSLTIQCQVDSQVTMMFWYRQQPGQSLTLIATANQGSEATYESGFVIDKFPISRPNLTFSTLTVSNMSPEDSSIYLCSVGTGSTEAFFGQGTRLTVV.

This clonotype has only a few counts. V is TRBV5-1 and J is TRBJ2-6; D possibly corresponds to TRBD1 (5 bases). CDR1 and CDR2 from the germline V gene are SGHRS and YFSETQ. V lost 0 bases and J lost 4, with 11 bases in between. The CDR3 totals 16 residues. Here the CDR3 DNA reads TGCGCCAGCAGCTTGGTGGCAGGGCACGGGGCCAACGTCCTGACTTTC. Protein product: CASSLVAGHGANVLTF. The full variable domain, in which reference TRBV5-1 and TRBJ2-6 provide the parts outside the CDR3, is KAGVTQTPRYLIKTRGQQVTLSCSPISGHRSVSWYQQTPGQGLQFLFEYFSETQRNKGNFPGRFSGRQFSNSRSEMNVSTLELGDSALYLCASSLVAGHGANVLTFGAGSRLTVL.

The chain links TRBV4-2 to TRBJ2-3; 7 bases fit TRBD1. Looked up from germline, CDR1 is LGHNA and CDR2 is YNFKEQ. This CDR3 contains 15 residues. With V trimmed by 2 bases and J by 0 bases, 2 bases remained unmatched. CDR3 loop: CASSQQTGSTDTQYF. Written as DNA, the CDR3 is TGTGCCAGCAGCCAACAGACAGGGAGCACAGATACGCAGTATTTT.

The chain is built from TRBV27 and TRBJ2-7; 8 nucleotides agree with TRBD2. The CDR3 runs 15 residues. V lost 7 bases to trimming and J lost 3 bases; unmatched junction nucleotides: 11. From germline, CDR1 is MNHEY and CDR2 SMNVEV (reference sequence). This CDR3 is CASTQGASGFYEQYF. The CDR3 DNA is TGTGCCAGCACCCAGGGCGCTAGCGGGTTCTACGAGCAGTACTTC.

This clonotype was counted between two and nine times. J is TRBJ2-1 and V is TRBV5-1; 10 bases map to TRBD2. This CDR3 comprises 16 residues. Germline assignment: CDR1 SGHRS and CDR2 YFSETQ. J was trimmed by 7 bases and V by 4 bases; bases with no gene match: 11. This CDR3 reads CASSASGRASGNEQFF. DNA of the CDR3: TGCGCCAGCAGCGCGAGCGGGAGGGCCTCTGGGAATGAGCAGTTCTTC.

The chain is built from TRBV5-1 and TRBJ2-3; 8 bases agree with TRBD2. The germline gives CDR1 SGHRS, CDR2 YFSETQ. The CDR3 covers 15 residues. With 4 bases clipped from V and 0 bases from J, the junction kept 4 bases outside the gene matches. This chain's CDR3 is CASSRPSGSTDTQYF. CDR3 sequence (DNA): TGCGCCAGCAGCCGTCCTAGCGGGAGCACAGATACGCAGTATTTT.

V and J are TRBV27 and TRBJ2-2; D not resolved. The V gene lost 0 bases and the J gene lost 7 bases, with 9 bases spanning the gap. CDR1 MNHEY and CDR2 SMNVEV come from the germline V gene (reference sequence). The CDR3 is made up of 14 amino acids. This CDR3 is CASSLSRVVGELFF. CDR3 in DNA: TGTGCCAGCAGTTTATCCCGTGTGGTCGGGGAGCTGTTTTTT.

In its sample, this clonotype was seen many times. This chain joins TRBV20-1 and TRBJ2-3; D uncertain. The CDR3 consists of 14 residues. The V gene's germline CDR1 is DFQATT and CDR2 SNEGSKA (reference sequence). Trimming took 2 bases from V and 0 from J, leaving 9 bases between them. CDR3 loop: CSARSRGSTDTQYF. CDR3 in DNA: TGCAGTGCTAGATCCCGAGGCAGCACAGATACGCAGTATTTT.

This clonotype came up once. This CDR3 reads CASSFITEAFF. The CDR3 nucleotides are TGTGCCAGCAGTTTCATCACTGAAGCTTTCTTT. The chain joins TRBV28 to TRBJ1-1; no definite D call. Trimming pared 3 bases from V and 4 bases from J, leaving 3 bases between. There are 11 residues in the CDR3. Germline-derived CDR1 and CDR2 are MDHEN and SYDVKM.

This chain connects TRBV24-1 to TRBJ2-5; D may match TRBD1 or TRBD2 (5 bases each). Per the germline V gene, CDR1 is KGHDR and CDR2 is SFDVKD. The V gene lost 2 bases and the J gene lost 4 bases, with 10 bases spanning the gap. This CDR3 spans 14 amino acids. The CDR3 loop is CATSDYRDVETQYF. As DNA, the CDR3 is TGTGCCACCAGTGATTACCGGGACGTAGAGACCCAGTACTTC.

V and J are TRBV2 and TRBJ1-1; no definite D call. The germline V gene encodes CDR1 SNHLY and CDR2 FYNNEI. V was clipped by 4 bases and J by 3 bases, with 12 bases between them. This CDR3 has 14 residues. The CDR3 bases are TGTGCCAGCAGTGGCCTGGTGGGCTACACTGAAGCTTTCTTT. Protein product: CASSGLVGYTEAFF. Complete variable domain (other parts from reference TRBV2 and TRBJ1-1): EPEVTQTPSHQVTQMGQEVILRCVPISNHLYFYWYRQILGQKVEFLVSFYNNEISEKSEIFDDQFSVERPDGSNFTLKIRSTKLEDSAMYFCASSGLVGYTEAFFGQGTRLTVV.

CDR3 DNA: TGCAGTGCTAAAAGCGGGGACTCCTACAATGAGCAGTTCTTC. Its protein is CSAKSGDSYNEQFF. The chain combines TRBV20-1 with TRBJ2-1; 7 nucleotides match TRBD2. Unmatched junction bases numbered 3, after V lost 4 bases and J lost 0 bases. Germline CDR1 is DFQATT and CDR2 is SNEGSKA (reference sequence). The CDR3 is 14 residues long.

This chain's CDR3 is CASSPWTGKGYGYTF. The CDR3 bases are TGCGCCAGCAGCCCCTGGACAGGCAAGGGGTATGGCTACACCTTC. This chain joins TRBV5-1 and TRBJ1-2, with TRBD1 identical over 7 bases. The germline CDR1 and CDR2 sequences are SGHRS and YFSETQ. The V and J ends lost 4 bases and 5 bases, in that order; junction bases with no gene match: 11. The CDR3 is made up of 15 amino acids. Using reference TRBV5-1 and TRBJ1-2 for the parts outside the CDR3, the full variable domain is KAGVTQTPRYLIKTRGQQVTLSCSPISGHRSVSWYQQTPGQGLQFLFEYFSETQRNKGNFPGRFSGRQFSNSRSEMNVSTLELGDSALYLCASSPWTGKGYGYTFGSGTRLTVV.

The chain employs TRBV7-3 and TRBJ2-2; the D is unclear. The CDR3 is 16 amino acids. Germline CDR1 and CDR2: SGHTA and FQGTGA. Trimming removed 0 bases at V and 2 bases at J, with 10 bases between. CDR3 sequence (DNA): TGTGCCAGCAGCTTAACGCTGACATTTAACACCGGGGAGCTGTTTTTT. This codes for CASSLTLTFNTGELFF. The complete variable domain, with remaining parts taken from reference TRBV7-3 and TRBJ2-2, reads GAGVSQTPSNKVTEKGKYVELRCDPISGHTALYWYRQSLGQGPEFLIYFQGTGAADDSGLPNDRFFAVRPEGSVSTLKIQRTERGDSAVYLCASSLTLTFNTGELFFGEGSRLTVL.

A few counts support this clonotype. V and J are TRBV4-3 and TRBJ2-1; TRBD2 is a possible D gene (5 bases). Trimming took off 5 bases at V and 7 bases at J, with 12 bases between the two ends. The CDR3 covers 13 residues. CDR1 is LGHNA, CDR2 YSLEER, per germline. CDR3 DNA: TGCGCCAGCAGCGTCCAACCGGGGAATGAGCAGTTCTTC. Its protein is CASSVQPGNEQFF.

This clonotype has just one count. The CDR3 here is CASSLGGGPNYGYTF. The CDR3 region has the DNA TGTGCCAGCAGCTTAGGGGGGGGGCCCAACTATGGCTACACCTTC. The chain recombines TRBV7-2 with TRBJ1-2, with a weak D call TRBD1 (6 bases). Trimming took off 1 base at V and 2 bases at J, with 11 bases between the two ends. This CDR3 region has 15 residues. In germline, CDR1 is SGHTA, CDR2 FQGNSA.

This chain connects TRBV30 to TRBJ1-2; D is unclear. The CDR3 covers 12 residues. Trimming cost V 1 base and J 5 bases, with 8 bases left between them. Germline-derived CDR1 and CDR2 are GTSNPN and SVGIG (reference sequence). The CDR3 loop reads CAWSASVYGYTF. The CDR3 bases are TGTGCCTGGAGTGCGAGTGTTTATGGCTACACCTTC.

About this clonotype itself: This may arise from a read error, as a much more abundant clone is one base away. This chain uses TRBV12-3 or TRBV12-4 with TRBJ2-7; D is possibly TRBD2 (6 bases). V lost 4 bases and J lost 3, with 16 bases in between. This CDR3 has 15 amino acids. CDR3 DNA: TGTGCCAGCAGTTGGGGGTCGGGAGCAATCTACGAGCAGTACTTC. Protein: CASSWGSGAIYEQYF.

This clonotype was counted ten times or more. The genes are TRBV29-1 and TRBJ1-2, with D unclear. The CDR3 is 12 residues long. The V and J ends lost 4 bases and 4 bases respectively, with 10 bases between them. Germline CDR1 is SQVTM and CDR2 is ANQGSEA. The CDR3 DNA is TGCAGCGTTGGTGGGGAGGGCTATGGCTACACCTTC. It translates to CSVGGEGYGYTF.